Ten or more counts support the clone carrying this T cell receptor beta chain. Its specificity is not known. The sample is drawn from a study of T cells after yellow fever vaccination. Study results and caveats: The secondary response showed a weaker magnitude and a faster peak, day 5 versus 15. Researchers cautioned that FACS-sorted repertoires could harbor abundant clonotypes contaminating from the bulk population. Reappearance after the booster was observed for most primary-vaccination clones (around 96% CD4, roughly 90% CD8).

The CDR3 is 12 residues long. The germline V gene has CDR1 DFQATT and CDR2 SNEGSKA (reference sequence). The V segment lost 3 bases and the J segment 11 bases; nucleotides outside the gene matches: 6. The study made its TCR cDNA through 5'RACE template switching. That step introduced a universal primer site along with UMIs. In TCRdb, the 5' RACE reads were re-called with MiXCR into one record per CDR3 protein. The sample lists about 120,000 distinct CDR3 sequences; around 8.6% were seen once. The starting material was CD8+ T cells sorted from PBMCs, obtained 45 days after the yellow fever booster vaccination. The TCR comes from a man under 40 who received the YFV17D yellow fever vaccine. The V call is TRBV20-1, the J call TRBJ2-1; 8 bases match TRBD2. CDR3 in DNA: TGCAGTGCTAGCCTAGCGGGCGGGAAGCAGTTCTTC. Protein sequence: CSASLAGGKQFF.